The 11 T cell receptor beta chains in this list originate from one sample, sequenced in a study of blood T cell repertoires in COVID-19. Sequencing used immunoSEQ multiplex PCR; TCRdb keeps in-frame clones, though not all of them. The profile shows fewer than 50,000 clones, over 75% of them singletons. Sequencing input: peripheral blood. All receptors derive from a human donor in a cohort sampled during active COVID-19.

This clone was seen once. The rearrangement joins TRBV9 to TRBJ1-1, with 9 bases aligning to TRBD1. With V trimmed by 3 bases and J by 3 bases, 6 bases remained unmatched. Germline lookup yields CDR1 SGDLS and CDR2 YYNGEE. The CDR3 is 15 residues long. Here the CDR3 reads CASSARQGDDTEAFF. The CDR3 DNA is TGTGCCAGCAGCGCCCGACAGGGGGACGACACTGAAGCTTTCTTT.

The rearrangement joins TRBV5-1 to TRBJ2-1; 12 bases map to TRBD2. The trim removed 1 base at V and 13 bases at J, leaving 6 bases unmatched. The germline CDR1 and CDR2 sequences are SGHRS and YFSETQ. This CDR3 has 14 amino acids. CDR3 sequence reads: CASSLLAGGPEQFF. CDR3 bases: TGCGCCAGCAGCTTGCTAGCGGGAGGGCCGGAACAGTTCTTC. The complete variable domain, with remaining parts taken from reference TRBV5-1 and TRBJ2-1, reads KAGVTQTPRYLIKTRGQQVTLSCSPISGHRSVSWYQQTPGQGLQFLFEYFSETQRNKGNFPGRFSGRQFSNSRSEMNVSTLELGDSALYLCASSLLAGGPEQFFGPGTRLTVL.

CDR3: CASSREQGYHEQYF. The CDR3 nucleotides read TGTGCCAGCAGTCGAGAACAGGGGTACCACGAGCAGTACTTC. This chain links TRBV25-1 with TRBJ2-7; TRBD1 aligns across 7 bases. Germline CDR1 and CDR2: MGHDK and SYGVNS. The J segment lost 5 bases and the V segment lost 5 bases, leaving 9 bases of the junction unmatched. The CDR3 spans 14 residues.

The chain carries TRBV18 and TRBJ2-5; 7 bases agree with TRBD2. This CDR3 contains 14 residues. The germline V gene has CDR1 KGHSH and CDR2 LQKENI. The V segment lost 4 bases and the J segment 2 bases; nucleotides outside the gene matches: 4. The CDR3 sequence is CASSLRAGQETQYF. Here the CDR3 DNA reads TGTGCCAGCTCACTCAGAGCGGGGCAAGAGACCCAGTACTTC.

J is TRBJ1-6 and V is TRBV6-1; D is perhaps TRBD1 (5 bases). V shed 3 bases and J shed 8 bases, with 8 bases lying between them. Germline-derived CDR1 and CDR2 are MNHNS and SASEGT. The CDR3 is 13 amino acids. CDR3 bases: TGTGCCAGCAGTGACCAGGGCGATTCACCCCTCCACTTT. As protein: CASSDQGDSPLHF.

This clone occurred a few times. V usage is TRBV6-5 and J usage is TRBJ2-1, with TRBD1 matching over 8 bases. The CDR3 extends over 15 amino acids. Losses at the gene ends were 6 bases for V and 8 bases for J; bases not matched to a gene: 12. CDR1 is MNHEY, CDR2 SVGAGI, per germline. The CDR3 loop is CASRRYSDRADEQFF. The CDR3 nucleotides read TGTGCCAGCAGGAGATATTCGGACAGGGCAGATGAGCAGTTCTTC.

The J gene is TRBJ2-5, the V gene TRBV2; D is possibly TRBD2 (6 bases). Trimming took off 4 bases at V and 5 bases at J, with 17 bases between the two ends. Germline V CDR1 and CDR2: SNHLY, FYNNEI. The CDR3 spans 15 residues. The CDR3 reads CASSALSAGRETQYF. CDR3 bases: TGTGCCAGCAGTGCCTTGTCCGCGGGGCGGGAGACCCAGTACTTC.

The CDR3 sequence is CASITDGGNTEAFF. The CDR3 nucleotides are TGTGCCAGCATTACTGACGGGGGGAACACTGAAGCTTTCTTT. The chain combines TRBV6-6 with TRBJ1-1; D possibly corresponds to TRBD1 (5 bases). The CDR3 runs to 14 residues. CDR1 and CDR2 (germline): MNHNY, SVGAGI (reference sequence). Between the trimmed V and J ends, which lost 7 bases and 1 base, there was a span of 13 bases.

This chain uses TRBV4-1 with TRBJ2-1, with D possibly TRBD1 on 6 matching bases. Germline V gene sequence: CDR1 MGHRA, CDR2 YSYEKL. The length of the CDR3 is 18 residues. The V and J ends lost 3 bases and 5 bases respectively, with 23 bases between them. This CDR3 is CASSHLQLLRGRNNEQFF. The CDR3 nucleotides read TGCGCCAGCAGCCACCTCCAACTCCTCAGGGGTCGAAACAATGAGCAGTTCTTC.

The chain links TRBV13 to TRBJ1-2; a weak D match, TRBD1 (5 bases). The CDR3 contains 13 residues. CDR1 and CDR2 from the germline V gene are PRHDT and FYEKMQ (reference sequence). Deletions cut 4 bases from V and 3 bases from J, with 9 bases between. The CDR3 protein is CASSSRTYYGYTF. CDR3 bases: TGTGCCAGCAGCTCCCGGACATACTATGGCTACACCTTC.

The chain is built from TRBV12-5 and TRBJ1-1; 12 nucleotides agree with TRBD1. The germline V gene encodes CDR1 LGHNT and CDR2 FRNRAP. The CDR3 totals 20 residues. The junction had 13 bases not matched to a gene; V was cut back by 2 bases and J by 0 bases. CDR3: CASGLSRDRGRRGLNTEAFF. The CDR3 nucleotides read TGTGCTAGTGGTTTGTCCCGGGACAGGGGGCGCAGAGGGCTGAACACTGAAGCTTTCTTT.